This entry lists 15 T cell receptor beta chains sequenced from one sample in a study of blood T cell repertoires in COVID-19. Clones were read by immunoSEQ multiplex PCR, and TCRdb kept only the in-frame ones, dropping some. The data contain tens of thousands of clones, 88% of them singletons. Source material: peripheral blood. These receptors were taken from a human donor in a cohort sampled during active COVID-19.

This chain connects TRBV18 to TRBJ2-1, with TRBD1 matching 7 bases. CDR1 and CDR2 from the germline V gene are KGHSH and LQKENI. CDR3 length: 15 residues. V dropped 3 bases and J dropped 5; count of bases not matched to a gene: 7. The CDR3 region is CASSPRGTVNNEQFF. In DNA, the CDR3 is TGTGCCAGCTCACCTCGAGGGACAGTAAACAATGAGCAGTTCTTC.

The DNA for the CDR3 is TGTGCCAGCAGCTTAAAGGGTTTCGGGAATACGCAGTATTTT. Amino acid sequence: CASSLKGFGNTQYF. The V and J genes are TRBV7-8 and TRBJ2-3; TRBD2 might be the D (5 bases). This CDR3 is 14 amino acids long. The germline CDR1 and CDR2 sequences are SGHVS and FQNEAQ. The V end lost 2 bases, the J end lost 7 bases, and 13 bases lay between the germline ends.

The chain employs TRBV27 and TRBJ2-3; D is unclear. This CDR3 has 15 amino acids. Trimming pared 1 base from V and 1 base from J, leaving 9 bases between. CDR1 is MNHEY and CDR2 is SMNVEV in the germline V gene (reference sequence). CDR3 loop: CASSLLVSGTDTQYF. The CDR3 nucleotides read TGTGCCAGCAGTTTATTAGTTTCTGGCACAGATACGCAGTATTTT.

The chain is built from TRBV7-9 and TRBJ1-2; 7 bases line up with TRBD1. CDR3 length: 14 amino acids. CDR1 is SEHNR, CDR2 FQNEAQ, per germline (reference sequence). V trimming: 5 bases; J trimming: 5 bases; junction bases outside the gene matches: 8. As DNA, the CDR3 is TGTGCCAGCAGCCCAGGGGGTTCGCCATATGGCTACACCTTC. The encoded protein is CASSPGGSPYGYTF.

This clone has just one count. The chain carries TRBV11-3 and TRBJ2-1; D perhaps matches TRBD2 (5 bases). Germline V gene lookup returns CDR1 SGHNT and CDR2 YENEEA. V shed 3 bases and J shed 4 bases, with 7 bases lying between them. The CDR3 extends over 13 amino acids. In nucleotides, the CDR3 is TGTGCCAGCAGCTTTGGAGGATACAATGAGCAGTTCTTC. Protein: CASSFGGYNEQFF.

This sequence joins TRBV6-2 or TRBV6-3 and TRBJ2-7; 11 bases are a match to TRBD2. The CDR3 runs 17 residues. In germline, CDR1 is MNHEY, CDR2 SVGEGT. Trimming took 0 bases from V and 0 from J; bases not matched to a gene: 4. This CDR3 is CASSYSTGLAVSYEQYF. CDR3 sequence (DNA): TGTGCCAGCAGTTACTCGACGGGACTAGCGGTCTCCTACGAGCAGTACTTC.

The chain carries TRBV30 and TRBJ1-1; possible D gene TRBD1, 5 bases. Germline V gene sequence: CDR1 GTSNPN, CDR2 SVGIG (reference sequence). The CDR3 has 15 amino acids. The V gene lost 4 bases and the J gene lost 2 bases, with 17 bases spanning the gap. CDR3 region: CAWNPVGHLNTEAFF. The CDR3 DNA reads as TGTGCCTGGAATCCGGTGGGGCATCTAAACACTGAAGCTTTCTTT.

This sequence joins TRBV2 and TRBJ1-6; TRBD1 might be the D (5 bases). The CDR3 runs to 12 residues. Germline assignment: CDR1 SNHLY and CDR2 FYNNEI. With 8 bases removed from V and 10 bases from J, the gap between germline ends came to 12 bases. CDR3 DNA: TGTGCCAGCTTGGGGCTTCGCTCACCCCTCCACTTT. Its translation: CASLGLRSPLHF.

V usage is TRBV5-1 and J usage is TRBJ2-7; 9 nucleotides agree with TRBD2. Germline V gene lookup returns CDR1 SGHRS and CDR2 YFSETQ. The CDR3 contains 14 residues. The V and J ends lost 5 bases and 4 bases, in that order; junction bases with no gene match: 7. In nucleotides, the CDR3 is TGCGCCAGCAGTTTGACTAGCGGACAATACGAGCAGTACTTC. The encoded protein is CASSLTSGQYEQYF.

This chain links TRBV27 with TRBJ1-6, with TRBD1 matching 12 bases. Looked up from germline, CDR1 is MNHEY and CDR2 is SMNVEV (reference sequence). The CDR3 loop spans 16 amino acids. V gave up 3 bases and J gave up 7 bases; unmatched junction bases: 4. The CDR3 DNA sequence: TGTGCCAGCAGTTTGGGACAGGGGGCGCGGAATTCACCCCTCCACTTT. Translated, it gives CASSLGQGARNSPLHF.

The V and J genes are TRBV7-9 and TRBJ2-1; TRBD2 agrees at 13 bases. Unmatched junction bases numbered 8, after V lost 5 bases and J lost 7 bases. The CDR3 is made up of 16 amino acids. The germline gives CDR1 SEHNR, CDR2 FQNEAQ (reference sequence). For the CDR3, the DNA is TGTGCCAGCAGCCCGCTCGGACTAGCGGGAGAGAATGAGCAGTTCTTC. Amino acids: CASSPLGLAGENEQFF.

This clone was recorded a few times. The chain combines TRBV7-2 with TRBJ1-6; weak D call: TRBD1 (6 bases). The CDR3 spans 14 residues. Germline V gives CDR1 SGHTA, CDR2 FQGNSA. The V end lost 3 bases, the J end lost 7 bases, and 10 bases lay between the germline ends. CDR3 amino acids: CASSFGQPNSPLHF. The CDR3 DNA is TGTGCCAGCAGCTTTGGACAGCCAAATTCACCCCTCCACTTT.

This sequence joins TRBV28 and TRBJ1-4; unclear D gene. This CDR3 contains 14 residues. V lost 3 bases and J lost 8, with 13 bases in between. CDR1 is MDHEN, CDR2 SYDVKM, per germline. The CDR3, as DNA: TGTGCCAGCAGTTTTGAGAGGGTCTTCGAAAAACTGTTTTTT. As protein: CASSFERVFEKLFF.

This clone is a singleton in its sample. This sequence joins TRBV5-1 and TRBJ1-2; TRBD1 might be the D (5 bases). Germline V gives CDR1 SGHRS, CDR2 YFSETQ. The CDR3 contains 16 residues. With 3 bases removed from V and 2 bases from J, the gap between germline ends came to 17 bases. The CDR3 reads CASSWAVQARNYGYTF. Here the CDR3 DNA reads TGCGCCAGCAGCTGGGCTGTACAGGCCCGGAACTATGGCTACACCTTC.

The chain joins TRBV15 to TRBJ1-3; a weak D match, TRBD1 (6 bases). The germline V gene has CDR1 LNHNV and CDR2 YYDKDF (reference sequence). The V end was cut by 0 bases, the J end by 1 base, with 10 bases between. This CDR3 spans 16 amino acids. The CDR3 is CATSRDLTGSGNTIYF. The CDR3 bases are TGTGCCACCAGCAGAGATCTGACAGGTTCTGGAAACACCATATATTTT.